A selection of T cell receptor beta chains follows, all from one sample in a study of T cell repertoires in cytomegalovirus infection. These TCRs are of unknown antigen specificity. In TCRdb, the reads were re-called with MiXCR into one record per CDR3 protein. The sample has over 25,000 distinct CDR3 sequences, around a fifth seen once. The material was CD8+ T cells from cultured PBMCs, obtained from culture after CMV antigen stimulation. The receptors were sampled from a human donor in good health (CMV status not recorded). Some clones in this sample may be carry-over from other donors' samples. Both conserved end residues are part of each CDR3. D genes are given only for firm matches. Size is stated for part of the rows, as once, few or many counts, or as a class when the clone is expanded.

TRBV7-2	few	TRBD2	TRBJ2-7	14	TGTGCCAGCAGGCGACTAGCGGGAGTTGACGAGCAGTACTTC	CASRRLAGVDEQYF
TRBV7-2	-	TRBD2	TRBJ2-7	15	TGTGCCAGCAGCCTAACTAGCGGGAGGGGGTACGAGCAGTACTTC	CASSLTSGRGYEQYF
TRBV7-3	-	-	TRBJ2-7	13	TGTGCCAGCGGCCGAGGCCAGGGACGCGAGCAGTACTTC	CASGRGQGREQYF
TRBV28	-	-	TRBJ1-3	16	TGTGCCAGCAGTCCCCCCCTCGGAGGGATGGGAAACACCATATATTTT	CASSPPLGGMGNTIYF
TRBV7-2	-	TRBD1	TRBJ1-1	15	TGTGCCAGCAGCTTGAGGGACAGCCTGAACACTGAAGCTTTCTTT	CASSLRDSLNTEAFF
TRBV12-3/TRBV12-4	few	-	TRBJ2-3	18	TGTGCCAGCAGTATAAGAACAGGGCGCGTTCTTGCCGCAGATACGCAGTATTTT	CASSIRTGRVLAADTQYF
TRBV7-6	-	-	TRBJ2-1	16	TGTGCCAGCAGCCCAAGGGAGGGGGGGGCCTACAATGAGCAGTTCTTC	CASSPREGGAYNEQFF
TRBV7-2	few	-	TRBJ2-1	16	TGTGCCAGCAGCTTGGAAATGCGGAGCTCCTACAATGAGCAGTTCTTC	CASSLEMRSSYNEQFF
TRBV28	many	TRBD2	TRBJ2-7	12	TGTGCCAGCAGTTTACCGGGGGGCGAGCAGTACTTC	CASSLPGGEQYF
TRBV7-6	few	-	TRBJ2-3	16	TGTGCCAGCAGCTTAGGAGGGCGGCCGCTTGAAGATACGCAGTATTTT	CASSLGGRPLEDTQYF
TRBV4-2	few	-	TRBJ2-1	12	TGTGCCAGCAGGCTAGCGAGGGATGAGCAGTTCTTC	CASRLARDEQFF
TRBV11-2	-	-	TRBJ2-1	16	TGTGCCAGCAGCCTAACTTCGGGACGTTCCTACAATGAGCAGTTCTTC	CASSLTSGRSYNEQFF
TRBV15	few	-	TRBJ2-1	13	TGTGCCACCAGCGTGGACAACTACAATGAGCAGTTCTTC	CATSVDNYNEQFF
TRBV3-1	many	-	TRBJ2-7	11	TGTGCCAGCAGCCAAAGGGGCGAGCAGTACTTC	CASSQRGEQYF
TRBV10-2	-	-	TRBJ1-1	13	TGCGCCAGCAGTGTGGGTGTGAACACTGAAGCTTTCTTT	CASSVGVNTEAFF
TRBV7-2	-	-	TRBJ1-1	15	TGTGCCAGCAGTCCCGCCGGCCGGCTCGAAACTGAAGCTTTCTTT	CASSPAGRLETEAFF
TRBV6-4	-	TRBD1	TRBJ2-7	14	TGTGCCAGCAGTGACCCGGACAGGACACATGAGCAGTACTTC	CASSDPDRTHEQYF
TRBV19	few	TRBD1	TRBJ2-1	15	TGTGCCAGTAGTTTCGGACAGGCCACCTTCAATGAGCAGTTCTTC	CASSFGQATFNEQFF
TRBV7-9	few	-	TRBJ1-4	16	TGTGCCAGCAGCTCTAGTATCGGAGCAACTAATGAAAAACTGTTTTTT	CASSSSIGATNEKLFF
TRBV6-2/TRBV6-3	-	-	TRBJ1-1	10	TGTGCCACCCGGACTTTCAGAGCTTTCTTT	CATRTFRAFF
TRBV5-5	-	-	TRBJ2-2	15	TGTGCCAGCAGCTTTGTGGGGGATTGGGCCGGGGAGCTGTTTTTT	CASSFVGDWAGELFF
TRBV28	-	-	TRBJ2-7	15	TGTGCCAGCAGTTCCGGGGCCGGCGGAAGCTACGAGCAGTACTTC	CASSSGAGGSYEQYF
TRBV20-1	-	TRBD2	TRBJ2-4	14	TGCAGTGCTAGTCCTCTAGCGGGAGAGGACATTCAGTACTTC	CSASPLAGEDIQYF
TRBV11-2	few	TRBD1	TRBJ2-4	17	TGTGCCAGCAGCCCTACCTATCCCACAGGGGGTACGGACATTCAGTACTTC	CASSPTYPTGGTDIQYF
TRBV28	few	-	TRBJ2-1	14	TGTGCCAGCAGGGGGAACAGGGCCTACAATGAGCAGTTCTTC	CASRGNRAYNEQFF
TRBV7-2	-	TRBD2	TRBJ2-7	17	TGTGCCAGCAGCCTCAAGCAGGCTAGCGGGAGTGGCCACGAGCAGTACTTC	CASSLKQASGSGHEQYF
TRBV10-3	-	-	TRBJ2-1	16	TGTGCCATCAGTGAGTCGAGAGGGGCGCATCACTATGAGCAGTTCTTC	CAISESRGAHHYEQFF
TRBV7-8	-	-	TRBJ2-2	12	TGTGCCAGCATTCGGGGCGCCGGGGAGCTGTTTTTT	CASIRGAGELFF
TRBV6-2/TRBV6-3	few	-	TRBJ1-1	15	TGTGCCAGCACCCCGACCCCCGGGCTAGGCACTGAAGCTTTCTTT	CASTPTPGLGTEAFF
TRBV11-2	few	-	TRBJ1-5	16	TGTGCCAGCAGCTTAGGGGGGGCAGGGAGCAATCAGCCCCAGCATTTT	CASSLGGAGSNQPQHF
TRBV7-2	many	-	TRBJ2-7	14	TGTGCCAGCAGCTTAGGCGGGATCTCCTACGAGCAGTACTTC	CASSLGGISYEQYF